This T cell receptor (beta chain) comes out of a study of cytomegalovirus exposure and HLA in healthy donors. Study-level results: A missense variant in DCLRE1C was later tied to TCR beta V- and J-gene trimming. Reported findings show TCR beta sequences accurately forecast HLA-A and HLA-B alleles in most subjects. In a later analysis, several top co-occurrence clusters appeared linked to parvovirus B19, influenza, CMV and Epstein-Barr virus.

This clone was picked up a small number of times. The antigen remains unidentified. The PCR ran on 60 Vbeta and 13 Jbeta primers. Sequencing was performed with immunoSEQ multiplex PCR; in TCRdb, only in-frame clones are kept and a portion is missing. The profile shows more than 85,000 clones, roughly 76% of them singletons. V was trimmed by 5 bases and J by 6 bases, leaving 18 bases between them. This CDR3 has 15 residues. Germline V CDR1 and CDR2: SGHTA, FQGNSA. This clonotype was obtained from a man aged 30-40 years in good health and CMV-seropositive. The sequenced material came from PBMCs. The J gene is TRBJ2-3, the V gene TRBV7-2; maybe TRBD2 (5 bases). The CDR3 nucleotides are TGTGCCAGCAGCGCCCCCTCCCTAGCATCCGATACGCAGTATTTT. Translating it yields CASSAPSLASDTQYF.